Detailed here is one T cell receptor beta chain. Antigen specificity is unknown. The sample belongs to a study of OX40 agonist ivuxolimab in advanced cancers. Systemic immunosuppression or autoimmune disease history was grounds to exclude patients. Regarding the study as a whole: Circulating CD4+ and CD8+ T cells showed clonal expansion by week 6 at 0.1 to 3.0 mg/kg.

Produced via immunoSEQ multiplex PCR; TCRdb's table is partial and in-frame only. Of approximately 66,000 clones listed, about 88% are singletons. The CDR3 runs 14 residues. V lost 10 bases to trimming and J lost 4 bases; unmatched junction nucleotides: 10. The V gene's germline CDR1 is ENHRY and CDR2 SYGVKD. The chain is built from TRBV10-3 and TRBJ1-5; 7 bases agree with TRBD1. Source: CD4+ or CD8+ T cells sorted from blood, taken in a trial of the OX40 agonist ivuxolimab. The origin of this receptor is an adult with an advanced solid tumor such as melanoma, head and neck, liver or kidney cancer. CDR3 sequence (DNA): TGTGCCACCGACACAGGGGATATTAATCAGCCCCAGCATTTT. It codes for CATDTGDINQPQHF.